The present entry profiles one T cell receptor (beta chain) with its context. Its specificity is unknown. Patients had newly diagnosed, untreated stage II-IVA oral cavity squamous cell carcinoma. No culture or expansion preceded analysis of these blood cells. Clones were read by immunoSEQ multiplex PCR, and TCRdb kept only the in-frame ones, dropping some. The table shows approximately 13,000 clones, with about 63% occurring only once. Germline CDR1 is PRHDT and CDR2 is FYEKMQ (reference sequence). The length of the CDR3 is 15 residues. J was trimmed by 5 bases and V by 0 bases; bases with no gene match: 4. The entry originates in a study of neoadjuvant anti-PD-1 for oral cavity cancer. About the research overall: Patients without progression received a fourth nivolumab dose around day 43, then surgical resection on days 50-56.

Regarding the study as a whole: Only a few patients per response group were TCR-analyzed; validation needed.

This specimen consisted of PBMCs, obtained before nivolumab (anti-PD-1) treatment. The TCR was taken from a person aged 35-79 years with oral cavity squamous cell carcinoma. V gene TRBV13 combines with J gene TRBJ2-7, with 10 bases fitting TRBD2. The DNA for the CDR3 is TGTGCCAGCAGCTTAGGGGCTAGCGGGAGAGACGAGCAGTACTTC. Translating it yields CASSLGASGRDEQYF.